This T cell receptor beta chain emerged from a study of cytomegalovirus exposure and HLA in healthy donors. In the PCR, 60 Vbeta and 13 Jbeta primers were used. The assay was immunoSEQ multiplex PCR, and TCRdb's table has in-frame clones only and misses some. This repertoire shows under 130,000 clones, approximately 79% found once; its top ten account for 3% to 3.5%. This CDR3 is built from 15 residues. With 5 bases clipped from V and 8 bases from J, the junction kept 9 bases outside the gene matches. Germline V gives CDR1 WNHNN, CDR2 SYGVQD (reference sequence). Overall study results and limits: Later, an analysis found that common viral pathogens appeared to be linked with several of the most significant clusters. A link between a missense DCLRE1C variant and TCR beta V- and J-gene trimming emerged from a later analysis. Per published reports, the classifier diagnosed cytomegalovirus status with high specificity and sensitivity. One cluster of highly shared sequence variants probably arose as a sequencing artifact.

To note about this clone: What it binds is unknown.

The sequence was obtained from a woman aged 35 to 49 in good health and CMV-seronegative. What was sequenced was PBMCs. The chain links TRBV10-1 to TRBJ2-1; 10 bases are a match to TRBD2. The CDR3 spells CASSSGAGGQDEQFF. The CDR3 DNA reads TGCGCCAGCAGTAGCGGAGCGGGAGGGCAGGATGAGCAGTTCTTC.